This record covers a single TCR beta chain. These data come from a study of blood T cell repertoires in COVID-19. The overall study: T cells, B-cell-depleted T cells, or PBMCs provided the cDNA or gDNA that served as material.

In the source study's methods: Reference gene primer amplification gave nucleated cell count estimates. Data came from immunoSEQ multiplex PCR; TCRdb stores just in-frame clones and leaves some out. V, J and clone size reflect that table, while D and trimming were determined from the DNA. The table includes under 300,000 clones, about nine tenths detected once. The study recruited people aged about 18 to 95 years across about 25 US areas. Categorization into cohorts depended on clinical history that participants reported. Germline loops: CDR1 SGHNT, CDR2 YENEEA. V trimming: 8 bases; J trimming: 4 bases; junction bases outside the gene matches: 5. The CDR3 sequence is 14 residues long.

Sequencing was performed on PBMCs or T cells enriched from blood (not recorded which). The receptor was isolated from a woman under 40 with acute COVID-19. The rearrangement joins TRBV11-3 to TRBJ2-2; 9 bases line up with TRBD1. CDR3 residues: CASRDRASTGELFF. As DNA, the CDR3 is TGTGCCAGCCGGGACAGGGCCTCCACCGGGGAGCTGTTTTTT. The full variable domain, in which reference TRBV11-3 and TRBJ2-2 provide the parts outside the CDR3, is EAGVVQSPRYKIIEKKQPVAFWCNPISGHNTLYWYLQNLGQGPELLIRYENEEAVDDSQLPKDRFSAERLKGVDSTLKIQPAELGDSAVYLCASRDRASTGELFFGEGSRLTVL.